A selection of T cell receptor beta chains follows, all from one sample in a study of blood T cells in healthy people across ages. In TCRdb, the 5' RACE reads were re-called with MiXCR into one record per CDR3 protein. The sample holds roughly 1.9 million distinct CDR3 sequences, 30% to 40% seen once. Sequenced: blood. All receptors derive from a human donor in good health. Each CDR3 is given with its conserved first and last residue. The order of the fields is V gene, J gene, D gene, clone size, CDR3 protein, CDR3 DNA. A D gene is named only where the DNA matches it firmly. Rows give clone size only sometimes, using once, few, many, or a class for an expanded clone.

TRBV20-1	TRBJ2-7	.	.	CSARPNLGPTYEQYF	TGCAGTGCTAGACCCAATCTCGGGCCGACCTACGAGCAGTACTTC
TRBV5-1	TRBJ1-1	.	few	CAGSEGSVGTEAFF	TGCGCCGGCTCCGAGGGATCGGTGGGGACTGAAGCTTTCTTT
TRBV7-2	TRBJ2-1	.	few	CASSPPSGGLHNEQFF	TGTGCCAGCAGCCCCCCATCGGGGGGCTTACACAATGAGCAGTTCTTC
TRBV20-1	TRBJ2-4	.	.	CSAEGSENIQYF	TGCAGTGCCGAGGGGTCTGAAAACATTCAGTACTTC
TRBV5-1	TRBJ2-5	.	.	CASSIQRVETQYF	TGCGCCAGCAGCATACAGAGAGTAGAGACCCAGTACTTC
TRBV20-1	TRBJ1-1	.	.	CSARGTRGTEAFF	TGCAGTGCTAGGGGGACCCGGGGGACTGAAGCTTTCTTT
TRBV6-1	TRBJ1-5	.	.	CASSEREGGDQPQHF	TGTGCCAGCAGTGAAAGGGAGGGGGGAGATCAGCCCCAGCATTTT
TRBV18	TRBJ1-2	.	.	CASSPREPTGVYGYTF	TGTGCCAGCTCACCCCGTGAACCTACGGGGGTCTATGGCTACACCTTC
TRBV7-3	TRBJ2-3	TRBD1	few	CASSSGQPYSTDTQYF	TGTGCCAGCAGCTCGGGACAGCCATATAGCACAGATACGCAGTATTTT
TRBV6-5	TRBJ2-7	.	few	CASSRSGQNYEQYF	TGTGCCAGCAGTCGAAGTGGGCAGAACTACGAGCAGTACTTC
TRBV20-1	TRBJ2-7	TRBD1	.	CSARPHLGDREVGEQYF	TGCAGTGCTAGACCCCACCTAGGGGACAGGGAAGTGGGCGAGCAGTACTTC
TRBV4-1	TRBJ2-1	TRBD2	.	CASSQDLRGGFYNEQFF	TGCGCCAGCAGCCAAGATCTCCGGGGGGGCTTCTACAATGAGCAGTTCTTC
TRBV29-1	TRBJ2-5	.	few	CSVAMVIQETQYF	TGCAGCGTGGCCATGGTGATTCAAGAGACCCAGTACTTC
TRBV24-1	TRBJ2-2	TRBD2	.	CATSDLAGGSTGELFF	TGTGCCACCAGTGATTTGGCGGGGGGGAGCACCGGGGAGCTGTTTTTT
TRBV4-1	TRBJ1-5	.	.	CASSQGQAAEYSNQPQHF	TGCGCCAGCAGCCAAGGACAGGCGGCGGAATATAGCAATCAGCCCCAGCATTTT
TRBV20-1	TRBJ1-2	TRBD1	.	CSASGTELITSYGYTF	TGCAGTGCTAGCGGGACAGAGCTGATTACAAGCTATGGCTACACCTTC
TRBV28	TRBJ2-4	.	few	CASRQQGWDIQYF	TGTGCCAGCAGACAACAAGGGTGGGACATTCAGTACTTC
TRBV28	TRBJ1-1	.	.	CASRTPGSGDTEAFF	TGTGCCAGCAGGACTCCTGGTTCGGGAGACACTGAAGCTTTCTTT
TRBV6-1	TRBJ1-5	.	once	CANSDGNSNQPQHF	TGTGCCAACAGCGATGGGAATAGCAATCAGCCCCAGCATTTT
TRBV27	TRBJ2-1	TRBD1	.	CASSGGGQGYNGQFF	TGTGCCAGCAGTGGGGGAGGACAGGGCTACAATGGGCAGTTCTTC
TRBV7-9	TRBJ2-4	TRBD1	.	CASSQDRQGVQNIQYF	TGTGCCAGCAGCCAAGATCGGCAGGGGGTTCAAAACATTCAGTACTTC
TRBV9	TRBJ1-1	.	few	CASSVGGIPEAFF	TGTGCCAGCAGCGTAGGGGGCATACCTGAAGCTTTCTTT
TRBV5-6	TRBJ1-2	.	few	CASSLARGQGYGYTF	TGTGCCAGCAGCTTGGCCAGGGGTCAAGGTTATGGCTACACCTTC
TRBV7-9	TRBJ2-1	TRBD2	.	CASSLAGLAGINEQFF	TGTGCCAGCAGCTTAGCTGGTCTAGCGGGGATTAATGAGCAGTTCTTC
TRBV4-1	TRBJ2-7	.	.	CASSQLFGRADYEQYF	TGCGCCAGCAGCCAATTGTTCGGCCGGGCAGACTACGAGCAGTACTTC
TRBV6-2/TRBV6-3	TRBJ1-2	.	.	CASTPLDRAYGYTF	TGTGCCAGCACCCCGTTAGACAGAGCCTATGGCTACACCTTC
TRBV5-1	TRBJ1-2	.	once	CASSLVGDFGYGYTF	TGCGCCAGCAGCTTGGTAGGGGACTTTGGCTATGGCTACACCTTC